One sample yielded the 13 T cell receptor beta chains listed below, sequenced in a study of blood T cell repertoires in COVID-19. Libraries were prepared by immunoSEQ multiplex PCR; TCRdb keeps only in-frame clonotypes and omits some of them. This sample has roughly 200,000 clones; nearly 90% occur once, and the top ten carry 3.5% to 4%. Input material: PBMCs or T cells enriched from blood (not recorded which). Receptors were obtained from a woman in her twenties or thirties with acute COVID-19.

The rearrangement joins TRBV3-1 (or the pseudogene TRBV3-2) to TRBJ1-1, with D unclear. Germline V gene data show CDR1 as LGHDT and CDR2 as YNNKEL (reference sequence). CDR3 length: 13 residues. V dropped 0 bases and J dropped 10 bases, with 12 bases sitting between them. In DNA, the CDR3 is TGTGCCAGCAGCCAAGATAAAAGATCAGGAGCTTTCTTT. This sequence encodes CASSQDKRSGAFF.

The CDR3 region is CALGGTGGNQPQHF. The CDR3 bases are TGTGCCTTAGGGGGGACAGGGGGCAATCAGCCCCAGCATTTT. The V and J genes are TRBV30 and TRBJ1-5; TRBD1 matches 10 bases. The CDR3 has 14 amino acids. Per germline, CDR1 GTSNPN and CDR2 SVGIG (reference sequence). V lost 7 bases, J lost 2 bases, and 5 bases stayed unmatched.

The CDR3 nucleotides are TGCAGTGCTCAGAACCAAGAGACCCAGTACTTC. Protein: CSAQNQETQYF. This chain uses TRBV20-1 with TRBJ2-5; no definite D call. CDR3 size: 11 residues. Germline CDR1 is DFQATT and CDR2 is SNEGSKA (reference sequence). Trimming shortened V by 5 bases and J by 0 bases, and 4 bases separated the two germline ends.

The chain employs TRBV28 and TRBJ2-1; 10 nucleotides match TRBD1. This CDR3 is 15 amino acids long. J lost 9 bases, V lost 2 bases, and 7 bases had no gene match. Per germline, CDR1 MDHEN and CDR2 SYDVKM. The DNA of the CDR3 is TGTGCCAGCAGTTTAGGTGGGACAGGGGTGAGTGAGCAGTTCTTC. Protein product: CASSLGGTGVSEQFF. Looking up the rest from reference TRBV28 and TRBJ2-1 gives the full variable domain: DVKVTQSSRYLVKRTGEKVFLECVQDMDHENMFWYRQDPGLGLRLIYFSYDVKMKEKGDIPEGYSVSREKKERFSLILESASTNQTSMYLCASSLGGTGVSEQFFGPGTRLTVL.

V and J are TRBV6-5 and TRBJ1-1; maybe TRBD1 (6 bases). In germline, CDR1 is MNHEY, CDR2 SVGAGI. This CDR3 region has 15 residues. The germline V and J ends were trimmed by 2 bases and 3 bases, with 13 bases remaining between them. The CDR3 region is CASSYLAGDDTEAFF. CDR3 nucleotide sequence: TGTGCCAGCAGTTACCTCGCAGGGGATGACACTGAAGCTTTCTTT.

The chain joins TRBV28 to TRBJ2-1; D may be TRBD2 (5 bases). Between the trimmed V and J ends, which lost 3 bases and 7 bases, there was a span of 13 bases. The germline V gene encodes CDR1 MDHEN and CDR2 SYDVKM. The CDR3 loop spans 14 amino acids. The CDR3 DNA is TGTGCCAGCAGTTTGAGGGCCTCTTCGAATGAGCAGTTCTTC. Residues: CASSLRASSNEQFF.

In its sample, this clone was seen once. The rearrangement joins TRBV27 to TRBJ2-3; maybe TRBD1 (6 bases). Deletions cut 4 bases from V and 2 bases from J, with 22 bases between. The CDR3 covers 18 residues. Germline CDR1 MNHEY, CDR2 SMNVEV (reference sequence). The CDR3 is CASSWAGASTRPTDTQYF. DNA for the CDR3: TGTGCCAGCAGTTGGGCAGGGGCCTCAACCCGCCCCACAGATACGCAGTATTTT.

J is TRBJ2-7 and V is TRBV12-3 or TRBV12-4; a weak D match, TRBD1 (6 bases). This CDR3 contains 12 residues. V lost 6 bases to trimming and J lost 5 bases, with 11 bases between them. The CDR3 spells CASRREGDEQYF. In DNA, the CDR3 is TGTGCCAGCAGACGCGAGGGGGACGAGCAGTACTTC.

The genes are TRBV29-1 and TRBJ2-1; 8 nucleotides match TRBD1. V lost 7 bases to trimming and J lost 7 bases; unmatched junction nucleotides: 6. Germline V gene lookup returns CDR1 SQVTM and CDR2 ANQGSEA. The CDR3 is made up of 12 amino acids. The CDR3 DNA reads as TGCAGCGCGGACAGGGAATTGAATGAGCAGTTCTTC. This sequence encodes CSADRELNEQFF.

The CDR3 DNA sequence: TGCGCCAGCAGTGGGGACAGCAACACTGAAGCTTTCTTT. Translated: CASSGDSNTEAFF. The chain employs TRBV10-1 and TRBJ1-1, with 7 bases aligning to TRBD1. The CDR3 loop spans 13 amino acids. Germline V gives CDR1 WNHNN, CDR2 SYGVQD (reference sequence). V was clipped by 4 bases and J by 2 bases; unmatched bases: 1.

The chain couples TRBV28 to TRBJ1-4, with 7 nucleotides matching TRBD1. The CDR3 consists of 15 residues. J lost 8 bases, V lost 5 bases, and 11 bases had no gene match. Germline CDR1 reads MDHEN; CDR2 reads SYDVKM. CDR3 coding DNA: TGTGCCAGCAGTCCGGAGGGGGCGATCTCCGAAAAACTGTTTTTT. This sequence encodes CASSPEGAISEKLFF.

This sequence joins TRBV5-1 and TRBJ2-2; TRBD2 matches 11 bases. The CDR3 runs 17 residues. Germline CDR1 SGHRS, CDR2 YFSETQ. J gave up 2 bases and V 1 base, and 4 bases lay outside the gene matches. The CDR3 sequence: CASSLFLAGGNTGELFF. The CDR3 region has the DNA TGCGCCAGCAGCTTGTTTCTAGCGGGGGGTAACACCGGGGAGCTGTTTTTT.

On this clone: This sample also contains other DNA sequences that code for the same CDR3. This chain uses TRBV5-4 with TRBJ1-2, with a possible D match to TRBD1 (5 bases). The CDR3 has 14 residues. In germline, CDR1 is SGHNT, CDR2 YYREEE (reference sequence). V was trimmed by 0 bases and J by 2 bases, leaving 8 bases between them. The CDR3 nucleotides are TGTGCCAGCAGCTTGGGTGGGGCGAACTATGGCTACACCTTC. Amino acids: CASSLGGANYGYTF.